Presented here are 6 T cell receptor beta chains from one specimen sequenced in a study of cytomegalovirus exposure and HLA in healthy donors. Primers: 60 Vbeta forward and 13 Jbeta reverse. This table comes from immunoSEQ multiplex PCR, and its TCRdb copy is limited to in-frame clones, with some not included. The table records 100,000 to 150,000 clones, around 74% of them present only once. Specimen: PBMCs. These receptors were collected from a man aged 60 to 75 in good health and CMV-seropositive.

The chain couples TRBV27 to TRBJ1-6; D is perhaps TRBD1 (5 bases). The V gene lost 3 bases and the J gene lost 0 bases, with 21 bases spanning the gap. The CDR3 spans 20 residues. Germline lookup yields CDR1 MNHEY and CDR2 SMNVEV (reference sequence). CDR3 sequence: CASSFARDRVLSSYNSPLHF. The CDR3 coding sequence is TGTGCCAGCAGTTTTGCACGCGACAGAGTCTTGAGCTCCTATAATTCACCCCTCCACTTT.

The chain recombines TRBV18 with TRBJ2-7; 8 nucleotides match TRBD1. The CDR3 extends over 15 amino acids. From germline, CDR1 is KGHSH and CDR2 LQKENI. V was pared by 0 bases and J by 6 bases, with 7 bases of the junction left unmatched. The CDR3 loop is CASSPPISRGREQYF. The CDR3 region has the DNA TGTGCCAGCTCACCACCAATAAGCAGGGGGCGCGAGCAGTACTTC.

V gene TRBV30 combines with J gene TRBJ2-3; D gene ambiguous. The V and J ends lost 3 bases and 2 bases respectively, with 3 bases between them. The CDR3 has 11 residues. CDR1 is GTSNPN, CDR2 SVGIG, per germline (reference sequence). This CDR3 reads CAWSYTDTQYF. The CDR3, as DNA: TGTGCCTGGAGCTACACAGATACGCAGTATTTT.

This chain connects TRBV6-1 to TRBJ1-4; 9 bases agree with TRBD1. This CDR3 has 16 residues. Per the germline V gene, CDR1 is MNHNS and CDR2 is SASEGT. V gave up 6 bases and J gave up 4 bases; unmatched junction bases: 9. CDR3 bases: TGTGCCAGCAGGGAACAGGGGGCGCGGGGTAATGAAAAACTGTTTTTT. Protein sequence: CASREQGARGNEKLFF.

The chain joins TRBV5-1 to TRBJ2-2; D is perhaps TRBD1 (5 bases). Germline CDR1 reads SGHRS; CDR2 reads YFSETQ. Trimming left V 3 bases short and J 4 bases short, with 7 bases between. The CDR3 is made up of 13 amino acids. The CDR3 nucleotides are TGCGCCAGCAGCTCTGGGGCCACCGGGGAGCTGTTTTTT. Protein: CASSSGATGELFF.

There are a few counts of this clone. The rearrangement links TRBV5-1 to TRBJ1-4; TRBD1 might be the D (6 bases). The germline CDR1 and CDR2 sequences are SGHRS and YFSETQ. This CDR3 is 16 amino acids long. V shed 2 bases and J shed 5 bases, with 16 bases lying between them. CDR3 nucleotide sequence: TGCGCCAGCAGCTTTACTCGACAGGCGAGAAATGAAAAACTGTTTTTT. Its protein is CASSFTRQARNEKLFF.